A selection of T cell receptor beta chains follows, all from one sample in a study of shared clonotypes between healthy human individuals. The repertoire was sequenced with immunoSEQ multiplex PCR; TCRdb's copy has only in-frame clones and lacks some. Counted here are roughly 1,100,000 clones, approximately 76% occurring once; the ten biggest clones make up 1.4% to 1.5%. Sequences were obtained from memory CD4+ T cells sorted from blood. The source of these receptors is a man aged 18 to 30 in good health. CDR3s leave out the opening cysteine and the closing phenylalanine or tryptophan. Not every row has a clone size; where given, it reads once, few, many or a size class.

clone size	V gene	J gene	CDR3 protein
few	TRBV10-3	TRBJ2-1	AISELGNEQF
-	TRBV28	TRBJ1-4	ASSFPKSQGASEKLF
few	TRBV5-1	TRBJ2-5	ASSLGASPLGETQY
-	TRBV10-3	TRBJ1-6	AISDEEGTPLH
few	TRBV7-2	TRBJ2-3	ASSSRTSYGTDTQY
-	TRBV7-6	TRBJ2-2	ATGTEATIGELF
once	TRBV5-1	TRBJ2-3	ASSDRGETDTQY
-	TRBV10-3	TRBJ2-7	AISESGRQGGYEQY
-	TRBV7-2	TRBJ1-5	ASSPGGAAQPQH
-	TRBV7-2	TRBJ2-1	ASSLNSATSGTNEQF
-	TRBV30	TRBJ2-7	AWTESYEQY
-	TRBV7-3	TRBJ1-5	ASSLWSQQPNQPQH
few	TRBV5-1	TRBJ1-1	ASSGTQGAGTEAF
-	TRBV28	TRBJ2-7	ASRKHGVEQY
once	TRBV5-4	TRBJ2-5	ASSLDAGGRTQY
-	TRBV11-1	TRBJ1-1	ASSRDREGEAF
-	TRBV5-4	TRBJ1-1	ASSLAPGFEPEAF
-	TRBV6-1	TRBJ2-7	ASRTRTGSSYEQY
-	TRBV5-1	TRBJ2-3	ASSLAGDTSTDTQY
-	TRBV6-6	TRBJ1-1	ASRAQPGKKYDF
-	TRBV29-1	TRBJ2-5	SASLGPRQETQY
-	TRBV20-1	TRBJ2-5	SASLGTQY
once	TRBV10-3	TRBJ2-6	AISEGHSGANVLT
-	TRBV2	TRBJ2-1	ASNNGVILVDEQF
-	TRBV28	TRBJ1-5	ASSPTRYQPQH
-	TRBV10-3	TRBJ1-2	AISDDRVDGYT
-	TRBV6-5	TRBJ1-2	ASSYSNSHYGYT
-	TRBV29-1	TRBJ2-3	SVERAADTQY
-	TRBV2	TRBJ2-7	ASTQDGYEQY
-	TRBV30	TRBJ1-6	AWSQDPPGTNSPLH
few	TRBV5-4	TRBJ1-2	ASSLPGQDLDYGYT
-	TRBV5-1	TRBJ2-1	ASSSGTSGGNEQF
-	TRBV10-3	TRBJ2-1	ASGLDSGTRF
-	TRBV27	TRBJ2-7	ASKRAGGWYEQY
-	TRBV7-9	TRBJ1-2	ASSLAAGSNYGYT